The entry below gives a single T cell receptor beta chain sequence along with its context. The antigen remains undetermined. Assay: immunoSEQ multiplex PCR; the TCRdb copy retains only in-frame clones and omits some. The sample lists more than 650 clones, around four fifths occurring once. This record comes from a study of primary melanoma T cells and metastatic recurrence. Study in general: Tumors were T2–T4 primary melanomas thicker than 1 mm. Study-wide points: Melanomas with T-cell fraction above 20% appeared to have better outcomes.

V was clipped by 5 bases and J by 0 bases, with 12 bases between them. CDR1 SGHNT and CDR2 YENEEA come from the germline V gene. The CDR3 contains 15 residues. The sequenced material came from melanoma tumor tissue. The genes are TRBV11-3 and TRBJ2-3, with D possibly matching TRBD1 (5 bases). The TCR comes from a human donor with melanoma. CDR3 coding DNA: TGTGCCAGCAGCCCCCGACAGTTTAGCACAGATACGCAGTATTTT. The encoded protein is CASSPRQFSTDTQYF. Drawing the rest from reference TRBV11-3 and TRBJ2-3, the complete variable domain is EAGVVQSPRYKIIEKKQPVAFWCNPISGHNTLYWYLQNLGQGPELLIRYENEEAVDDSQLPKDRFSAERLKGVDSTLKIQPAELGDSAVYLCASSPRQFSTDTQYFGPGTRLTVL.